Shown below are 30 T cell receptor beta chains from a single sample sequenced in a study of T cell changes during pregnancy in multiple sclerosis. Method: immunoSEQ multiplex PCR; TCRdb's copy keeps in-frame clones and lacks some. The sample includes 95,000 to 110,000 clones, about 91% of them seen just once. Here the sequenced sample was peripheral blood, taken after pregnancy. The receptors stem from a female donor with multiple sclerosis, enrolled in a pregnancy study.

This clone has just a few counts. CDR3 residues: CASREGTVGNSPLHF. DNA of the CDR3: TGTGCCAGCAGAGAGGGGACAGTAGGGAATTCACCCCTCCACTTT. V usage is TRBV9 and J usage is TRBJ1-6, with 7 bases matching TRBD1. This CDR3 contains 15 residues. With V trimmed by 5 bases and J by 7 bases, 9 bases remained unmatched. Germline V CDR1 and CDR2: SGDLS, YYNGEE.

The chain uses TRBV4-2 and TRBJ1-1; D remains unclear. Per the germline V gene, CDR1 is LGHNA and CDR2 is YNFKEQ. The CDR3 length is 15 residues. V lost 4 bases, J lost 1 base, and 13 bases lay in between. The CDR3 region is CASSLTWASNTEAFF. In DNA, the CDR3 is TGTGCCAGCAGCCTAACTTGGGCTTCGAACACTGAAGCTTTCTTT.

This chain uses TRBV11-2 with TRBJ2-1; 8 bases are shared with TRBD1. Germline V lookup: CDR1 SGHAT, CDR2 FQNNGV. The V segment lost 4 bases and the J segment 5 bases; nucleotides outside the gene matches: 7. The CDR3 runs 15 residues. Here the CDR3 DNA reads TGTGCCAGCAGCTCGTACAGGGGGGCAGACAATGAGCAGTTCTTC. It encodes CASSSYRGADNEQFF.

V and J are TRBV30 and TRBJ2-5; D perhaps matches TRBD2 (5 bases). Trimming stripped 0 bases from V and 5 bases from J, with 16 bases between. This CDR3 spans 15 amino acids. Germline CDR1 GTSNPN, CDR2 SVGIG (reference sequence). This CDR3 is CAWSVLGVSGETQYF. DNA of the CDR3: TGTGCCTGGAGTGTACTTGGGGTTTCGGGGGAGACCCAGTACTTC.

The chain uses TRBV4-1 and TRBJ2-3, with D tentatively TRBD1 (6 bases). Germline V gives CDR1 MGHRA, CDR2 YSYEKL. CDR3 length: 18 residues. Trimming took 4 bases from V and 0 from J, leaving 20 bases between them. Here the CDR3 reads CASSPTFWDMPSTDTQYF. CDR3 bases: TGCGCCAGCAGCCCGACCTTTTGGGACATGCCAAGCACAGATACGCAGTATTTT.

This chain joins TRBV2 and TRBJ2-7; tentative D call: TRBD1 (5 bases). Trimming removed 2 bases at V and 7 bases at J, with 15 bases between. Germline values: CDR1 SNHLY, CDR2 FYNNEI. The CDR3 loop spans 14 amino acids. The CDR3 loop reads CASSEFPNQGEQYF. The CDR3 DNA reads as TGTGCCAGCAGTGAATTCCCAAACCAGGGAGAGCAGTACTTC.

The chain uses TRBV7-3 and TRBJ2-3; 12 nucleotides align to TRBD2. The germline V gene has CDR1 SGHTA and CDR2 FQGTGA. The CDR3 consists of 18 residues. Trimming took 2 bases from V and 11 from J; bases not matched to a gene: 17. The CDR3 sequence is CASSLPPWTSGTYWKQYF. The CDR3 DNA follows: TGTGCCAGCAGCTTACCCCCCTGGACTAGCGGGACATACTGGAAGCAGTATTTT.

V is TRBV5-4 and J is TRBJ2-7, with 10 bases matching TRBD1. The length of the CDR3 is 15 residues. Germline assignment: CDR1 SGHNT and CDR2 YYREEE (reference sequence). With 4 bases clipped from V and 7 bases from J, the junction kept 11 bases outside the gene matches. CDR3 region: CASSVRSTGGEEQYF. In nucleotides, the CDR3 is TGTGCCAGCAGCGTGAGGTCGACAGGGGGCGAAGAGCAGTACTTC. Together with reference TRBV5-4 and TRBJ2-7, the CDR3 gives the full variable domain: ETGVTQSPTHLIKTRGQQVTLRCSSQSGHNTVSWYQQALGQGPQFIFQYYREEENGRGNFPPRFSGLQFPNYSSELNVNALELDDSALYLCASSVRSTGGEEQYFGPGTRLTVT.

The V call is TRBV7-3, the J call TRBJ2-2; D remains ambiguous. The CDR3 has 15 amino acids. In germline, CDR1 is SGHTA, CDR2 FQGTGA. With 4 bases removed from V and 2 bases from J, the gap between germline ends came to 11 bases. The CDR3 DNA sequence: TGTGCCAGCAGCTCGTCGGGTCAAAACACCGGGGAGCTGTTTTTT. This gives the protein CASSSSGQNTGELFF.

CDR3 coding DNA: TGTGCCAGCAGTGGACCCACAGCGGGGCTGAACACCGGGGAGCTGTTTTTT. Encoded protein: CASSGPTAGLNTGELFF. V and J are TRBV28 and TRBJ2-2; 7 bases are a match to TRBD2. The CDR3 runs to 17 residues. Per the germline V gene, CDR1 is MDHEN and CDR2 is SYDVKM. Trimming took 5 bases from V and 1 from J; bases not matched to a gene: 10.

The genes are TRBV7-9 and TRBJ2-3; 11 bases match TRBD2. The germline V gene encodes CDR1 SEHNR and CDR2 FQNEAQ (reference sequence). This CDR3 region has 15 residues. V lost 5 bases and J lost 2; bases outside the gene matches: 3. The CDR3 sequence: CASSGLAGFTDTQYF. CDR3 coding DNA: TGTGCCAGCAGCGGACTAGCGGGTTTCACAGATACGCAGTATTTT. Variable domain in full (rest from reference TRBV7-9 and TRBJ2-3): DTGVSQNPRHKITKRGQNVTFRCDPISEHNRLYWYRQTLGQGPEFLTYFQNEAQLEKSRLLSDRFSAERPKGSFSTLEIQRTEQGDSAMYLCASSGLAGFTDTQYFGPGTRLTVL.

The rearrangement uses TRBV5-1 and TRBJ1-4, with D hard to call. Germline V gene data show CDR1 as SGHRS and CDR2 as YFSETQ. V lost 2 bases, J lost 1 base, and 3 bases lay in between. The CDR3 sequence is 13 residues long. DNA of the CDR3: TGCGCCAGCAGCTTCGGAACTAATGAAAAACTGTTTTTT. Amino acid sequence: CASSFGTNEKLFF.

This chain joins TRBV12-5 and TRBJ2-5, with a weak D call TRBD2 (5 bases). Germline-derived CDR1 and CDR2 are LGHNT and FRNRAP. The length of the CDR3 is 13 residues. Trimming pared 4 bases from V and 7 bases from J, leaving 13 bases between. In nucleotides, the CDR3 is TGTGCTAGTGGTTCGCCTGGGGAGACGACCCAGTACTTC. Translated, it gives CASGSPGETTQYF.

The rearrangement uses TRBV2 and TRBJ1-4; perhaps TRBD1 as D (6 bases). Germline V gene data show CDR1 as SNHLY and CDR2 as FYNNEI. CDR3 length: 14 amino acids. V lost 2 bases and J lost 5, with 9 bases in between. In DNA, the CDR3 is TGTGCCAGCAGTGAACGGCAGGGGAATGAAAAACTGTTTTTT. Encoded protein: CASSERQGNEKLFF.

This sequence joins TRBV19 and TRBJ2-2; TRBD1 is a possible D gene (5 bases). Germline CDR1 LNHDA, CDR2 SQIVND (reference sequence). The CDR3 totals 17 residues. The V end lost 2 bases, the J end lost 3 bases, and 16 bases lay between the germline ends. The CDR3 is CASSISLGRVDTGELFF. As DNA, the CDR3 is TGTGCCAGTAGTATAAGCCTGGGCAGGGTGGACACCGGGGAGCTGTTTTTT.

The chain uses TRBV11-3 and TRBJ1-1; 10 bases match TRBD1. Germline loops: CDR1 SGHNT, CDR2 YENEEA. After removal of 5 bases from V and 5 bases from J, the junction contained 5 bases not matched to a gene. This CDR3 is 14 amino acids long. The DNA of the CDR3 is TGTGCCAGCAGCGCAGGACAGGGGGTAACTGAAGCTTTCTTT. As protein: CASSAGQGVTEAFF.

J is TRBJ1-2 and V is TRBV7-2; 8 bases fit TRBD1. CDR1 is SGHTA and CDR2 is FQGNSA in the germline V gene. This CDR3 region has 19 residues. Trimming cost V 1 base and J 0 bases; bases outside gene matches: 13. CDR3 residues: CASSLGHSTGGGSNYGYTF. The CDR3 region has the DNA TGTGCCAGCAGCTTAGGTCATTCTACAGGGGGAGGTTCTAACTATGGCTACACCTTC.

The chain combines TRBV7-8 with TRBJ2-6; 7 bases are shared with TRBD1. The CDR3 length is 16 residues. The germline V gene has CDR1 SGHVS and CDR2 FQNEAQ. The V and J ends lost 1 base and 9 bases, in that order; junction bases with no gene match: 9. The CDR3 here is CASSLVRQGWVNVLTF. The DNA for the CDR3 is TGTGCCAGCAGCTTAGTCCGACAGGGATGGGTCAACGTCCTGACTTTC.

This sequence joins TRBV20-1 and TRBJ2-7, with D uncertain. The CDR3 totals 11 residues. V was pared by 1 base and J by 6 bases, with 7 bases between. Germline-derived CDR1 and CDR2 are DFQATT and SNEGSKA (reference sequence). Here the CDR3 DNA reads TGCAGTGCTAGAGCCCCGGGCGAGCAGTACTTC. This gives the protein CSARAPGEQYF.

CDR3 bases: TGTGCCAGCAGGACAGGGGGCCCGGACTATGGCTACACCTTC. Encoded protein: CASRTGGPDYGYTF. The chain couples TRBV11-2 to TRBJ1-2, with 10 bases that match TRBD1. The junction had 4 bases not matched to a gene; V was cut back by 6 bases and J by 3 bases. CDR1 and CDR2 (germline): SGHAT, FQNNGV. The CDR3 is made up of 14 amino acids.

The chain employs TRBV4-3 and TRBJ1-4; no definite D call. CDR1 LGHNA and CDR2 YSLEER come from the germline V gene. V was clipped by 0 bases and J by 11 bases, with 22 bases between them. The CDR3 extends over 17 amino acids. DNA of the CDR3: TGCGCCAGCAGCCAAGACGCCGTAGGGAGAAGAGAGGTTAAACTGTTTTTT. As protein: CASSQDAVGRREVKLFF.

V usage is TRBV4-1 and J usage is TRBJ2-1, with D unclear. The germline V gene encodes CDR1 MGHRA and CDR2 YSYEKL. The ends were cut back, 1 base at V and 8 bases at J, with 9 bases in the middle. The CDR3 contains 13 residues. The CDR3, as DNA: TGCGCCAGCAGCCAAGCCCTATGGTATGAGCAGTTCTTC. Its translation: CASSQALWYEQFF.

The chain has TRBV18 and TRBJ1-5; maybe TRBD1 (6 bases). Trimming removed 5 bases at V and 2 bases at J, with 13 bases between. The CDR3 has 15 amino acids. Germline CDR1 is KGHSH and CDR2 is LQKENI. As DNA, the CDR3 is TGTGCCAGCTCAGCGCACAGGGACGGCAATCAGCCCCAGCATTTT. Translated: CASSAHRDGNQPQHF.

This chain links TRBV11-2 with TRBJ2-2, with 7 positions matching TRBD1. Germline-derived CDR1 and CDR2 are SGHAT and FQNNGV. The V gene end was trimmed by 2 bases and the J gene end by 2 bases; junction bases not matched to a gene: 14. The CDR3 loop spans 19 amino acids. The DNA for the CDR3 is TGTGCCAGCAGCTTACGTGGACAGGTAAATTTCTTAAACACCGGGGAGCTGTTTTTT. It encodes CASSLRGQVNFLNTGELFF.

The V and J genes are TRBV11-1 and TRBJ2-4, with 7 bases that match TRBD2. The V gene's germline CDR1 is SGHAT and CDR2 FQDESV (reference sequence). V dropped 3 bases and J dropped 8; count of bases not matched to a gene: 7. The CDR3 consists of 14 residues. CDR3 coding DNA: TGTGCCAGCAGCTTCGGGGGAGGGACGGACATTCAGTACTTC. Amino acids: CASSFGGGTDIQYF.

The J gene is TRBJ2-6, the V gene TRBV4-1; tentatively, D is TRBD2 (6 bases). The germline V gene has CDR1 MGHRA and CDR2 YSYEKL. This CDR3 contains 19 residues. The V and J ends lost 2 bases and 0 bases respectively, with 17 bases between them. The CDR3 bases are TGCGCCAGCAGCCAAATAGGTCTGCGGGATTTCTCTGGGGCCAACGTCCTGACTTTC. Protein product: CASSQIGLRDFSGANVLTF.

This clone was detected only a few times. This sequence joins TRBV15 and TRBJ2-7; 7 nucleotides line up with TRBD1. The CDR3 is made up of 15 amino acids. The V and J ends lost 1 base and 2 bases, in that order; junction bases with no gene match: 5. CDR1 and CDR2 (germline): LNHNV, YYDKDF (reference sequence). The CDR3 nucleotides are TGTGCCACCAGCAGAGGTAGGGACAGCACCTACGAGCAGTACTTC. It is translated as CATSRGRDSTYEQYF.

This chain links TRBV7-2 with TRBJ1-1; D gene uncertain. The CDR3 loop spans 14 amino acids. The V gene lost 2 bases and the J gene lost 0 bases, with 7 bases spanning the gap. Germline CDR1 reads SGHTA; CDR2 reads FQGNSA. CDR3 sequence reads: CASSLRQMNTEAFF. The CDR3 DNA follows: TGTGCCAGCAGCTTACGTCAGATGAACACTGAAGCTTTCTTT.

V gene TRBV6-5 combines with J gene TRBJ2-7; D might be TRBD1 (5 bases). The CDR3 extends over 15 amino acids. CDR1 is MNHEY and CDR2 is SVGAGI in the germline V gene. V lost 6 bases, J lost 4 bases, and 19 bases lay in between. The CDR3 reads CASSPRPSGAYEQYF. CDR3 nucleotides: TGTGCCAGCAGCCCCCGACCGAGTGGGGCGTACGAGCAGTACTTC.

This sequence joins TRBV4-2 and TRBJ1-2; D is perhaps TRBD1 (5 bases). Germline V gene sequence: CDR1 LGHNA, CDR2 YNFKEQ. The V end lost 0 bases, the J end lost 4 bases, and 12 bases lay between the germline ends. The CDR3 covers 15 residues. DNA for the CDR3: TGTGCCAGCAGCCAAGAGGTAGACAGACTCTATGGCTACACCTTC. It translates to CASSQEVDRLYGYTF.